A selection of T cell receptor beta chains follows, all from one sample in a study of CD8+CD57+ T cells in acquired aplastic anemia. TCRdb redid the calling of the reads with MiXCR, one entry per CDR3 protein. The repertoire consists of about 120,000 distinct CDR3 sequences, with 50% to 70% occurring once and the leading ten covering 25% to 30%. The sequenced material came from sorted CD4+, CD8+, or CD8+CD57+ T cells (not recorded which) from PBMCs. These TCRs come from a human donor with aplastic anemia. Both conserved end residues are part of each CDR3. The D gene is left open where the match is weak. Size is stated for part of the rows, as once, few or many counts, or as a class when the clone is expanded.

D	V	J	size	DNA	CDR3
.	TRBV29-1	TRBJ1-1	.	TGCAGCGTTCAGTTGAACACTGAAGCTTTCTTT	CSVQLNTEAFF
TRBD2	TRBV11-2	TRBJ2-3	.	TGTGCCAGCAGACCTCCGGGACTAGCGGATACAGATACGCAGTATTTT	CASRPPGLADTDTQYF
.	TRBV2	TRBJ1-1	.	TGTGCCAGCGAGGACGGGAACACTGAAGCTTTCTTT	CASEDGNTEAFF
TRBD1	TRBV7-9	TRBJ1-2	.	TGTGCCAGCAGCAAGGGGGCAGAAGATGGCTACACCTTC	CASSKGAEDGYTF
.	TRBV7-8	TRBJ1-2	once	TGTGCCAGCAGCCAGAGCACTAACTATGGCTACACCTTC	CASSQSTNYGYTF
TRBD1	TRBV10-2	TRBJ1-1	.	TGCGCCAGCAAGAATTCCCGGACAGGAGAAGCTTTCTTT	CASKNSRTGEAFF
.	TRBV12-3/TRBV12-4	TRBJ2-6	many	TGTGCCAGCATTAGGGATTCTGGGGCCAACGTCCTGACTTTC	CASIRDSGANVLTF
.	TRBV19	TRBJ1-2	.	TGTGCCAGTAGTGCTACAGGGACCTATGGCTACACCTTC	CASSATGTYGYTF
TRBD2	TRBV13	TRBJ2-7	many	TGTGCCAGCAGCTTAGGGAGCGGGAACGAGCAGTACTTC	CASSLGSGNEQYF
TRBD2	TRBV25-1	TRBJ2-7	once	TGTGCCAGCAGTGCCCCCTACCCCGCGGGAGGGTCCTACGAGCAGTACTTC	CASSAPYPAGGSYEQYF
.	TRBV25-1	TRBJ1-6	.	TGTGCCAGCAGTGAATCCCAGGGCCCACCCCTCCACTTT	CASSESQGPPLHF
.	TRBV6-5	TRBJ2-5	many	TGTGCCAGCAGTTACGGGGCGGGGAGAGAGACCCAGTACTTC	CASSYGAGRETQYF